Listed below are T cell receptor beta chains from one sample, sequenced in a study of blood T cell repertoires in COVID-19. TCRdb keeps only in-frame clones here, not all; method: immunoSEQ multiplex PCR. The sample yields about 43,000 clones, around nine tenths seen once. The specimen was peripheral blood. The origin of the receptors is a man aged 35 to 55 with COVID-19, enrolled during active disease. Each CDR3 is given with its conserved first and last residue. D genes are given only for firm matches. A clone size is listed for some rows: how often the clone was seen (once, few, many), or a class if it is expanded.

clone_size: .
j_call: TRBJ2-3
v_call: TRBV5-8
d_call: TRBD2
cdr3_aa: CASSLGTSGSTDTQYF
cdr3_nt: TGTGCCAGCAGCTTGGGGACTAGCGGAAGCACAGATACGCAGTATTTT

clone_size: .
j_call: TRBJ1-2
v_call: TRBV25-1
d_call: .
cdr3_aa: CASSLTVNYGYTF
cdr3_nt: TGTGCCAGCAGTCTGACAGTTAACTATGGCTACACCTTC

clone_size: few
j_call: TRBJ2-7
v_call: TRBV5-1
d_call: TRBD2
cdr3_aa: CASSSGLAGVPWEQYF
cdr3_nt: TGCGCCAGCAGTTCCGGACTAGCGGGGGTCCCTTGGGAGCAGTACTTC

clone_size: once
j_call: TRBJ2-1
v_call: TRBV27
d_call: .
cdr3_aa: CASSPRSHNEQFF
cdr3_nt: TGTGCCAGCAGTCCCCGGAGCCACAATGAGCAGTTCTTC

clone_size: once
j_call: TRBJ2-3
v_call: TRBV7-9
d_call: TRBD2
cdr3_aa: CASITSGASGRRTDTQYF
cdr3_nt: TGTGCCAGCATCACATCCGGGGCTAGCGGGAGGCGCACAGATACGCAGTATTTT

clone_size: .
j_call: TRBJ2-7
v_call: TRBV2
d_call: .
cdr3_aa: CASSVGLAASYEQYF
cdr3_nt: TGTGCCAGCAGTGTCGGATTGGCGGCTTCCTACGAGCAGTACTTC

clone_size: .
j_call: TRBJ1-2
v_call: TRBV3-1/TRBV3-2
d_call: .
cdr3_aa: CASSQTGTPSHGYTF
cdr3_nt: TGTGCCAGCAGCCAAACCGGGACACCATCTCATGGCTACACCTTC

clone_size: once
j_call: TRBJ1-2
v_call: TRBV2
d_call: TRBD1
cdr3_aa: CASSNRDRVYGYTF
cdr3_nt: TGTGCCAGCAGTAACCGGGACAGGGTCTATGGCTACACCTTC

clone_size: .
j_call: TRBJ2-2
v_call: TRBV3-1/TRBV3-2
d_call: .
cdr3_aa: CASSQTAKVAAANTGELFF
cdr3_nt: TGTGCCAGCAGCCAGACGGCTAAAGTAGCGGCCGCGAACACCGGGGAGCTGTTTTTT

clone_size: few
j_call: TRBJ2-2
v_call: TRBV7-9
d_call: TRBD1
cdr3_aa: CASSLLGQGGTGELFF
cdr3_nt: TGTGCCAGCAGCTTACTTGGACAGGGAGGAACCGGGGAGCTGTTTTTT

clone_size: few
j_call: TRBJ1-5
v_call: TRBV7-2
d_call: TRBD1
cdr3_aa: CASSLGDRVSNQPQHF
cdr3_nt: TGTGCCAGCAGCTTAGGCGACAGGGTAAGCAATCAGCCCCAGCATTTT

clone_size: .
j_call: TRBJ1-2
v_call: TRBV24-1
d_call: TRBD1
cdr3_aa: CATSDPTGRINNYGYTF
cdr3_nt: TGTGCCACCAGTGATCCGACAGGGAGGATAAATAACTATGGCTACACCTTC

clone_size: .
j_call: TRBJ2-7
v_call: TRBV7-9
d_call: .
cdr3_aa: CASSPDSSYEQYF
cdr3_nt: TGTGCCAGCAGTCCGGACAGCTCCTACGAGCAGTACTTC

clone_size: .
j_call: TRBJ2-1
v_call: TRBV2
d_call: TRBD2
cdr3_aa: CASSEGGLAKRFF
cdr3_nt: TGTGCCAGCAGTGAAGGGGGACTAGCAAAGCGGTTCTTC

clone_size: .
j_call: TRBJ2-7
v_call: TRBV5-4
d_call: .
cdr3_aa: CASSPRRASDEQYF
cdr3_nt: TGTGCCAGCAGCCCAAGGAGGGCTAGCGACGAGCAGTACTTC

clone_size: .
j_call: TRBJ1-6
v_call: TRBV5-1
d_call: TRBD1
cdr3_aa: CASSRGTGGGSPLHF
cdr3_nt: TGCGCCAGCAGCCGCGGGACAGGGGGTGGTTCACCCCTCCACTTT

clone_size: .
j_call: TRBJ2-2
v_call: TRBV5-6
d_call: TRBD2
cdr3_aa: CASRLSPAGGYIGELFF
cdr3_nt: TGTGCCAGCAGACTATCTCCAGCGGGAGGGTACATCGGGGAGCTGTTTTTT

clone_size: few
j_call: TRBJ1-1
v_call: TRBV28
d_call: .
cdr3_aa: CASRWGMNTEAFF
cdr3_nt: TGTGCCAGCAGGTGGGGCATGAACACTGAAGCTTTCTTT

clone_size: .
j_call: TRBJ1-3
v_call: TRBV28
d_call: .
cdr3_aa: CASSSPTTVSGNTIYF
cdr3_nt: TGTGCCAGCAGTTCACCAACGACAGTCTCTGGAAACACCATATATTTT

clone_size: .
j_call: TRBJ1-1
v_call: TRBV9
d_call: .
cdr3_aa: CASSVVGGVNTEAFF
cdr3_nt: TGTGCCAGCAGCGTAGTAGGGGGGGTGAACACTGAAGCTTTCTTT

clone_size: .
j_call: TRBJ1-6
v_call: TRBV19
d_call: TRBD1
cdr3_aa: CASSPRGPLQSSYNSPLHF
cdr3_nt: TGTGCCAGTAGTCCAAGGGGGCCTCTCCAGAGCTCCTATAATTCACCCCTCCACTTT

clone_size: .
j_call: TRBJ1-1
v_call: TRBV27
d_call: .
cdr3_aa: CASSITGNTEAFF
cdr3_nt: TGTGCCAGCAGTATAACAGGGAACACTGAAGCTTTCTTT

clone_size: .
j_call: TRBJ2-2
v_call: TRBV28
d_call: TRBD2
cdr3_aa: CASIQGGAQVGELFF
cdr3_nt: TGTGCCAGCATCCAGGGAGGGGCGCAGGTCGGGGAGCTGTTTTTT

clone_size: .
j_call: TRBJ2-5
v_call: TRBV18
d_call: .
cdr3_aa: CASSPRGETQYF
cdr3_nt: TGTGCCAGCTCACCAAGGGGAGAGACCCAGTACTTC

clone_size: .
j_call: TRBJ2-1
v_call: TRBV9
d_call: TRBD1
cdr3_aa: CASSVAPGQGNEQFF
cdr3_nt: TGTGCCAGCAGCGTAGCTCCAGGACAGGGCAATGAGCAGTTCTTC

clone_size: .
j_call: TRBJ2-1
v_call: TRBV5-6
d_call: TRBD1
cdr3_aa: CASRSPGTGGREQFF
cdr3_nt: TGTGCCAGCCGGTCTCCCGGGACAGGGGGCCGTGAGCAGTTCTTC

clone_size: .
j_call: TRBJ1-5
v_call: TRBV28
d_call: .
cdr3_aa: CASSLPPSGRDNETSNQPQHF
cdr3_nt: TGTGCCAGCAGTTTACCCCCTTCGGGCAGGGATAACGAGACTAGCAATCAGCCCCAGCATTTT

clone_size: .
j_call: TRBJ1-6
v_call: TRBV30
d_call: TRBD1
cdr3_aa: CAWSVRDRGGSPLHF
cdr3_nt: TGTGCCTGGAGTGTACGGGACAGGGGTGGATCACCCCTCCACTTT

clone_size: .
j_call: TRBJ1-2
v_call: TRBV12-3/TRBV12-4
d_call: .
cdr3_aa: CASSLLAQYGYTF
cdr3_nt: TGTGCCAGCAGTTTATTGGCCCAATATGGCTACACCTTC

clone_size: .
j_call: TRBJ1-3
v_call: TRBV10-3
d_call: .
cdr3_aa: CAISESPGRGSSGNTIYF
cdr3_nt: TGTGCCATCAGTGAGTCTCCGGGGAGGGGCAGCTCTGGAAACACCATATATTTT

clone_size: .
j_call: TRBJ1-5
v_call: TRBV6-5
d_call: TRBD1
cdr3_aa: CASSLLGQNQPQHF
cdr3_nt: TGTGCCAGCTCTCTGCTGGGACAGAATCAGCCCCAGCATTTT

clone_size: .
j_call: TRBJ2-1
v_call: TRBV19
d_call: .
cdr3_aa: CATRPGIRYNEQFF
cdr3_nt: TGTGCCACCCGGCCGGGTATCCGCTACAATGAGCAGTTCTTC

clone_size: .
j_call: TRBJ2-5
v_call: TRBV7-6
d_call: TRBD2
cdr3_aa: CASSSTSGGPQYQETQYF
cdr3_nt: TGTGCCAGCAGCTCGACTAGCGGGGGGCCGCAGTACCAAGAGACCCAGTACTTC

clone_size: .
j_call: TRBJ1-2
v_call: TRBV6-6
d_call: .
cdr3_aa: CASSLVQESGGYTF
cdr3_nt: TGTGCCAGCAGTCTAGTACAGGAATCTGGTGGCTACACCTTC

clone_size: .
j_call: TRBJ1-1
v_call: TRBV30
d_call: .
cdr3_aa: CAWSGMAATEAFF
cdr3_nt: TGTGCCTGGAGTGGCATGGCGGCAACTGAAGCTTTCTTT

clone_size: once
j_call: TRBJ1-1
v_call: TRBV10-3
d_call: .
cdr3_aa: CAISDFGDTEAFF
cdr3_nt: TGTGCCATCAGTGATTTCGGGGACACTGAAGCTTTCTTT

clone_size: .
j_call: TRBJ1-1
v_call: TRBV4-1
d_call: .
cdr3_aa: CASSQGQTNTEAFF
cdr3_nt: TGCGCCAGCAGCCAGGGACAAACGAACACTGAAGCTTTCTTT